The 16 T cell receptor beta chains presented below share a single source sample, sequenced in a study of shared clonotypes between healthy human individuals. Some clones are missing from TCRdb's copy, which holds only in-frame ones; the method was immunoSEQ multiplex PCR. The sample contains some 1,400,000 clones, roughly 95% of which appear only once. Sequenced material: naive CD4+ T cells sorted from blood. As for subset: CD45RA+ positively selected. Source of these receptors: a man aged 30-40 years in good health.

The V call is TRBV4-3, the J call TRBJ2-5; 9 bases align to TRBD1. Germline loops: CDR1 LGHNA, CDR2 YSLEER. The CDR3 length is 14 residues. The V gene end was trimmed by 3 bases and the J gene end by 5 bases; junction bases not matched to a gene: 4. The CDR3 coding sequence is TGCGCCAGCAGCCAGGGACAGGGAGGGGAGACCCAGTACTTC. Translated: CASSQGQGGETQYF.

V and J are TRBV6-5 and TRBJ2-7, with 8 bases fitting TRBD1. This CDR3 is built from 15 residues. Trimming removed 0 bases from V and 3 bases from J; junction bases left unmatched: 4. CDR1 is MNHEY, CDR2 SVGAGI, per germline. CDR3 loop: CASSYSGDRGYEQYF. Written as DNA, the CDR3 is TGTGCCAGCAGTTACTCAGGAGACAGGGGCTACGAGCAGTACTTC.

Notes on this clone: The same CDR3 is also encoded by other DNA sequences in this sample. The chain has TRBV5-1 and TRBJ1-5; 9 positions match TRBD1. The CDR3 runs to 14 residues. Germline V gives CDR1 SGHRS, CDR2 YFSETQ. The junction had 6 bases not matched to a gene; V was cut back by 4 bases and J by 7 bases. Written as DNA, the CDR3 is TGCGCCAGCAGCCCGGGACAGGGAAGCCAGCCCCAGCATTTT. Amino acid sequence: CASSPGQGSQPQHF.

The J gene is TRBJ1-1, the V gene TRBV2; D gene unclear. The germline CDR1 and CDR2 sequences are SNHLY and FYNNEI. V was shortened by 7 bases and J by 0 bases, with 15 bases between the two germline ends. This CDR3 contains 15 residues. CDR3 amino acids: CASIIGRTMNTEAFF. Written as DNA, the CDR3 is TGTGCCAGCATTATAGGCCGGACCATGAACACTGAAGCTTTCTTT.

J is TRBJ2-3 and V is TRBV7-2; D might be TRBD1 or TRBD2, each matching 6 bases. This CDR3 has 14 residues. Germline V gene sequence: CDR1 SGHTA, CDR2 FQGNSA. Trimming removed 6 bases at V and 1 base at J, with 11 bases between. The CDR3 here is CASREGGGTDTQYF. As DNA, the CDR3 is TGTGCCAGCAGAGAGGGGGGTGGCACAGATACGCAGTATTTT.

The V gene is TRBV5-1, the J gene TRBJ2-2; 7 bases match TRBD1. This CDR3 region has 15 residues. The V gene's germline CDR1 is SGHRS and CDR2 YFSETQ. V lost 2 bases, J lost 2 bases, and 3 bases stayed unmatched. The CDR3 spells CASSLQGINTGELFF. CDR3 DNA sequence: TGCGCCAGCAGCTTACAGGGGATTAACACCGGGGAGCTGTTTTTT.

The chain uses TRBV11-2 and TRBJ2-7; a possible D gene is TRBD2 (5 bases). This CDR3 region has 15 residues. Between the trimmed V and J ends, which lost 3 bases and 3 bases, there was a span of 15 bases. Germline CDR1 and CDR2: SGHAT and FQNNGV. The CDR3 DNA sequence: TGTGCCAGCAGCTTTGGAACTAGTCGGAACTACGAGCAGTACTTC. Amino acids: CASSFGTSRNYEQYF.

The chain links TRBV27 to TRBJ2-5; D is undetermined. Germline assignment: CDR1 MNHEY and CDR2 SMNVEV (reference sequence). The CDR3 is made up of 14 amino acids. Trimming cost V 2 bases and J 5 bases, with 12 bases left between them. CDR3 amino acids: CASSLGLLGETQYF. In DNA, the CDR3 is TGTGCCAGCAGTTTAGGGTTGTTGGGGGAGACCCAGTACTTC.

Comment on this clone: This CDR3 is also generated by other DNA sequences in the sample. V gene TRBV5-4 combines with J gene TRBJ2-5; 8 positions agree with TRBD1. V dropped 4 bases and J dropped 4; count of bases not matched to a gene: 6. This CDR3 spans 14 amino acids. The germline V gene encodes CDR1 SGHNT and CDR2 YYREEE (reference sequence). CDR3 residues: CASSSGQGRETQYF. Written as DNA, the CDR3 is TGTGCCAGCAGCAGTGGACAGGGCCGAGAGACCCAGTACTTC.

As to this clone: Within the sample, other DNA sequences also encode this same CDR3. The chain employs TRBV5-1 and TRBJ1-1; D unclear. The CDR3 is made up of 13 amino acids. CDR1 is SGHRS and CDR2 is YFSETQ in the germline V gene. V lost 2 bases, J lost 1 base, and 6 bases lay in between. Here the CDR3 DNA reads TGCGCCAGCAGCTTCGGCGGGAACACTGAAGCTTTCTTT. Translated: CASSFGGNTEAFF.

A word on this clone: This specimen includes other DNA sequences encoding the same CDR3. The chain links TRBV2 to TRBJ1-5, with 9 bases identical to TRBD1. J lost 1 base, V lost 6 bases, and 4 bases had no gene match. CDR3 length: 15 residues. The germline CDR1 and CDR2 sequences are SNHLY and FYNNEI. The CDR3: CASSGDRVSNQPQHF. CDR3 coding DNA: TGTGCCAGCAGCGGGGACAGGGTAAGCAATCAGCCCCAGCATTTT.

The chain couples TRBV7-9 to TRBJ2-5; 7 bases are shared with TRBD1. The CDR3 loop spans 14 amino acids. The germline V gene has CDR1 SEHNR and CDR2 FQNEAQ (reference sequence). V shed 5 bases and J 3 bases; nucleotides not matched to a gene: 6. CDR3 residues: CASSARGTEETQYF. CDR3 in DNA: TGTGCCAGCAGCGCAAGGGGGACAGAAGAGACCCAGTACTTC.

The chain employs TRBV28 and TRBJ1-5; no clear D. CDR3 length: 15 amino acids. The V gene's germline CDR1 is MDHEN and CDR2 SYDVKM. V was shortened by 3 bases and J by 5 bases, with 14 bases between the two germline ends. In nucleotides, the CDR3 is TGTGCCAGCAGTTTTCGAGGTATCGGGGATCAGCCCCAGCATTTT. Translated, it gives CASSFRGIGDQPQHF.

The gene calls are TRBV18 and TRBJ1-4; no definite D call. The V end lost 2 bases, the J end lost 0 bases, and 10 bases lay between the germline ends. There are 16 residues in the CDR3. Germline V gives CDR1 KGHSH, CDR2 LQKENI. CDR3 DNA sequence: TGTGCCAGCTCACCAATGAGGGCCGCAACTAATGAAAAACTGTTTTTT. Its protein is CASSPMRAATNEKLFF.

The gene calls are TRBV2 and TRBJ2-7; TRBD2 agrees at 13 bases. The CDR3 contains 14 residues. V lost 6 bases, J lost 6 bases, and 5 bases stayed unmatched. The V gene's germline CDR1 is SNHLY and CDR2 FYNNEI. The CDR3 region has the DNA TGTGCCAGCAGATCCGGGACTAGCGGGACCGAGCAGTACTTC. Translation gives CASRSGTSGTEQYF.

V usage is TRBV5-1 and J usage is TRBJ1-1; a possible D gene is TRBD1 (5 bases). The germline CDR1 and CDR2 sequences are SGHRS and YFSETQ. This CDR3 is 14 amino acids long. V shed 0 bases and J shed 3 bases, with 9 bases lying between them. CDR3 bases: TGCGCCAGCAGCTTGGGGGACGGGTACACTGAAGCTTTCTTT. Its translation is CASSLGDGYTEAFF.